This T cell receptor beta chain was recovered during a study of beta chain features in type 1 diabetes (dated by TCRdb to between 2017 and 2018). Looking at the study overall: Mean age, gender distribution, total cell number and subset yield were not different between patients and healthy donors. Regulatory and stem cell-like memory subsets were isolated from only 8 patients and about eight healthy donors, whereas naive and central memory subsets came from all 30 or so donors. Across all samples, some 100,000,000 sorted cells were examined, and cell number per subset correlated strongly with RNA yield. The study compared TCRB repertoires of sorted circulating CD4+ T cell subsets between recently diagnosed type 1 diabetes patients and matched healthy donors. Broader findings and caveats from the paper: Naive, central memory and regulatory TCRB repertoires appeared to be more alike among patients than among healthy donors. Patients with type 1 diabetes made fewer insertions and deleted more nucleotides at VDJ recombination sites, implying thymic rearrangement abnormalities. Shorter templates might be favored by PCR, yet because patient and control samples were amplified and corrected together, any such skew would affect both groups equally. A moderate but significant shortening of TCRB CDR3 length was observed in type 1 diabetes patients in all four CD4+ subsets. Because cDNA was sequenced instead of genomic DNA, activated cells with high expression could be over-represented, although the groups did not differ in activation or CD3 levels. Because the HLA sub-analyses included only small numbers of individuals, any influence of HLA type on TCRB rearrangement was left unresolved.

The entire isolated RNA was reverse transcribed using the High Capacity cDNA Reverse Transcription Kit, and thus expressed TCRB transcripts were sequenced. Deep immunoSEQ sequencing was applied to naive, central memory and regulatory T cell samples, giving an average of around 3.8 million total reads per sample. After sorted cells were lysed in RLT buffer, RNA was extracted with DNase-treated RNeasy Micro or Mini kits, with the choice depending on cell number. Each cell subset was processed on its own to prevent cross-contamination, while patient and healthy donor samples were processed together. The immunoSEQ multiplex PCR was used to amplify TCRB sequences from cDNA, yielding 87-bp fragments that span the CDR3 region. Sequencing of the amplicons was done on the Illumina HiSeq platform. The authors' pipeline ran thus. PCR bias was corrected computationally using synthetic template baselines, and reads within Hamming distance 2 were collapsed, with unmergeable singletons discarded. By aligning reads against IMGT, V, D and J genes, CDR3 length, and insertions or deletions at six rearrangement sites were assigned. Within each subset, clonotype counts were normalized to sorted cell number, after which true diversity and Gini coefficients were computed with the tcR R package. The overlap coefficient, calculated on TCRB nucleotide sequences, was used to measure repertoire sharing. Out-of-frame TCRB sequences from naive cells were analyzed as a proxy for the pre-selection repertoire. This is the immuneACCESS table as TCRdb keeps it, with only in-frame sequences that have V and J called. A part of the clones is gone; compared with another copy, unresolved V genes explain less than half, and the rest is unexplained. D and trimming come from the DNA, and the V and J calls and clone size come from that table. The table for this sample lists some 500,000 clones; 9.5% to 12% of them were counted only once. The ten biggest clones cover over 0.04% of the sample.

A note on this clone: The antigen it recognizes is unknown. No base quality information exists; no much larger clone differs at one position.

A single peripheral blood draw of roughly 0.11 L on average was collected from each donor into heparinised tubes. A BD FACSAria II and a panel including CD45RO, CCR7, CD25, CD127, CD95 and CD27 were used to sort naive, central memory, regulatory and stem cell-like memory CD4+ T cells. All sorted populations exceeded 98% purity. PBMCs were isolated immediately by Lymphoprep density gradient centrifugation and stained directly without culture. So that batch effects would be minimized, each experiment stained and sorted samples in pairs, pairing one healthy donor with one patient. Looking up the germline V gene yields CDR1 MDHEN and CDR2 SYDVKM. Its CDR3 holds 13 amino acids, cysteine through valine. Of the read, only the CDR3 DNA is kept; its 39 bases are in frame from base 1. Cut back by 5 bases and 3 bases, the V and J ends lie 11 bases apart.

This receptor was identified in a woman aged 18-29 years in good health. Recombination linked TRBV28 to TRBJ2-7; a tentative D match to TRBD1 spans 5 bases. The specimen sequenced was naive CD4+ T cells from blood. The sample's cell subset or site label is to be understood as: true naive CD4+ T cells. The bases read TGTGCCAGCAGTCAGGGCCTGGACTACGAGCAGTACGTC. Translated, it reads CASSQGLDYEQYV.